Listed below are T cell receptor beta chains from one sample, sequenced in a study of shared T cell receptors in the human thymus. Sequencing was performed with immunoSEQ multiplex PCR; in TCRdb, only in-frame clones are kept and a portion is missing. The sample carries 700,000 or so clones, 70% to 90% recorded once. These data also formed part of another study, on human thymus T cells.

Sequencing used thymocytes. Receptors originate from a girl in the first two years of life with a congenital heart defect. Each CDR3 is given with its conserved first and last residue. A D gene is named only where the DNA matches it firmly.

TGTGCCAGCAGCCGCGGAGGAGGGGAGCTGTTTTTT CASSRGGGELFF TRBJ2-2 TRBV7-9 - 12
TGTGCCACCTGGGACAGGACGGTGTTGGCCCAGTACTTC CATWDRTVLAQYF TRBJ2-5 TRBV28 TRBD1 13
TGTGCCAGCAGTCTTGGGGGGTATGGCTACACCTTC CASSLGGYGYTF TRBJ1-2 TRBV14 - 12
TGTGCCAGCAGTTTGACTAGGGCAGATACGCAGTATTTT CASSLTRADTQYF TRBJ2-3 TRBV2 - 13
TGTGCCAGCAGCCTGGGGGCGGGGGTCGATGAAAAACTGTTTTTT CASSLGAGVDEKLFF TRBJ1-4 TRBV5-6 - 15
TGCGCCAGCAGCTTGGTGGACAGCAATAACTATGGCTACACCTTC CASSLVDSNNYGYTF TRBJ1-2 TRBV5-1 - 15
TGTGCCAGCAGTTTATCGACAGGGACGGAAAAAAGCTCCTATAATTCACCCCTCCACTTT CASSLSTGTEKSSYNSPLHF TRBJ1-6 TRBV27 TRBD1 20
TGTGCCAGCAGCCCAGTTTTGCTAGATTCCGGCTACACCTTC CASSPVLLDSGYTF TRBJ1-2 TRBV14 - 14
TGCGCCAGCAGCCAAGATCGCAGGGGTGCCTACGAGCAGTACTTC CASSQDRRGAYEQYF TRBJ2-7 TRBV4-3 - 15
TGTGCCAGCAGCCAAGGCAGCTCTGGAAACACCATATATTTT CASSQGSSGNTIYF TRBJ1-3 TRBV14 - 14
TGTGCCACCCGGGGGGGCCCAGGCTACTATGGCTACACCTTC CATRGGPGYYGYTF TRBJ1-2 TRBV6-5 - 14
TGTGCCAGCGGTTCCATGACTCTAATGAGCACTGAAGCTTTCTTT CASGSMTLMSTEAFF TRBJ1-1 TRBV6-5 - 15
TGTGCCAGTAGTCCTCGGACAGGGGGGAGCACTGAAGCTTTCTTT CASSPRTGGSTEAFF TRBJ1-1 TRBV19 TRBD1 15
TGCGCCAGCAGCCTTGTAGGGGGGGGCTCCTACAATGAGCAGTTCTTC CASSLVGGGSYNEQFF TRBJ2-1 TRBV5-1 - 16
TGTGCCAGCAGTTTCGGCGGGGGCGGATTAAATGAAAAACTGTTTTTT CASSFGGGGLNEKLFF TRBJ1-4 TRBV28 - 16